The 24 T cell receptor beta chains below come from one sample, sequenced in a study of blood T cell repertoires in COVID-19 (dated by TCRdb to about 2020). Receptors were amplified or captured by the immunoSEQ multiplex PCR assay. Sourced from immuneACCESS, this table was stored by TCRdb with only in-frame sequences that have V and J called. A share of the clones is absent; for the studies checked, an unresolved V gene accounts for under half, and the remainder has no known explanation. The sample contains about 200,000 clones, about 88% of them found a single time. The ten most abundant clones make up 4% to 5% of the sample. Sequencing was performed on peripheral blood. These receptors were taken from an elderly woman with acute or convalescent COVID-19.

The CDR3 DNA is TGTGCCAGCAGCTTAGCGTACAGGGACAATGAGCAGTTCTTC. This encodes CASSLAYRDNEQFF. The chain employs TRBV7-8 and TRBJ2-1; D possibly corresponds to TRBD1 (6 bases). CDR1 SGHVS and CDR2 FQNEAQ come from the germline V gene. Trimming stripped 0 bases from V and 5 bases from J, with 8 bases between. The CDR3 covers 14 residues.

This clone was seen once. This chain connects TRBV6-2 or TRBV6-3 to TRBJ1-1; possibly TRBD1 for D (6 bases). The CDR3 runs 14 residues. Germline V gene lookup returns CDR1 MNHEY and CDR2 SVGEGT. The V end was cut by 6 bases, the J end by 3 bases, with 14 bases between. The CDR3 sequence is CASSRQAWDTEAFF. CDR3 coding DNA: TGTGCCAGCAGCCGACAGGCCTGGGACACTGAAGCTTTCTTT.

J is TRBJ2-7 and V is TRBV27; D remains unclear. CDR1 and CDR2 from the germline V gene are MNHEY and SMNVEV (reference sequence). Deletions cut 1 base from V and 6 bases from J, with 16 bases between. This CDR3 contains 15 residues. CDR3 amino acids: CASSLLASPDSEQYF. The DNA for the CDR3 is TGTGCCAGCAGTTTATTGGCCTCCCCCGATTCCGAGCAGTACTTC.

In DNA, the CDR3 is TGTGCCAGCAGCTTGGTCCCCGACAATGAGCAGTTCTTC. It codes for CASSLVPDNEQFF. The chain is built from TRBV5-4 and TRBJ2-1; no firm D call. Germline V lookup: CDR1 SGHNT, CDR2 YYREEE (reference sequence). The CDR3 totals 13 residues. Trimming cost V 0 bases and J 5 bases, with 6 bases left between them.

V gene TRBV10-3 combines with J gene TRBJ2-7; the match to TRBD1 covers 8 bases. V lost 7 bases to trimming and J lost 2 bases; unmatched junction nucleotides: 13. From germline, CDR1 is ENHRY and CDR2 SYGVKD. The length of the CDR3 is 16 residues. CDR3 sequence (DNA): TGTGCCATCAATCCAGGACAGGGAATTCGACCCTACGAGCAGTACTTC. As protein: CAINPGQGIRPYEQYF.

The chain recombines TRBV18 with TRBJ2-7, with D perhaps matching TRBD1 (5 bases). Trimming took 5 bases from V and 4 from J, leaving 15 bases between them. Germline-derived CDR1 and CDR2 are KGHSH and LQKENI. CDR3 length: 14 residues. The CDR3 region is CASSIAGSGYEQYF. CDR3 nucleotides: TGTGCCAGCTCAATCGCAGGGTCAGGTTACGAGCAGTACTTC.

This clone has just one count. The genes are TRBV18 and TRBJ2-3, with TRBD1 matching 10 bases. With V trimmed by 2 bases and J by 2 bases, 7 bases remained unmatched. CDR1 and CDR2 (germline): KGHSH, LQKENI. The CDR3 totals 17 residues. Here the CDR3 DNA reads TGTGCCAGCTCACCAAGTTTGGGACAGGGGAACACAGATACGCAGTATTTT. Translated, it gives CASSPSLGQGNTDTQYF.

The rearrangement uses TRBV24-1 and TRBJ2-1, with 10 positions matching TRBD2. The CDR3 is 16 amino acids. Trimming took 3 bases from V and 9 from J; bases not matched to a gene: 10. CDR1 is KGHDR and CDR2 is SFDVKD in the germline V gene. For the CDR3, the DNA is TGTGCCACCAGTGATATTGGACTAGCGGTCCCCGGTGAGCAGTTCTTC. Translation: CATSDIGLAVPGEQFF.

The CDR3: CAISESGSSYNEQFF. The CDR3 DNA reads as TGTGCCATCAGTGAAAGCGGGAGCTCCTACAATGAGCAGTTCTTC. This chain connects TRBV10-3 to TRBJ2-1; 8 bases align to TRBD2. The CDR3 is 15 amino acids. The germline V gene has CDR1 ENHRY and CDR2 SYGVKD. J lost 0 bases, V lost 3 bases, and 1 base had no gene match.

This clone appeared a single time. J is TRBJ1-2 and V is TRBV10-3; no definite D call. The CDR3 totals 16 residues. Germline values: CDR1 ENHRY, CDR2 SYGVKD. Trimming left V 2 bases short and J 0 bases short, with 13 bases between. In nucleotides, the CDR3 is TGTGCCATCAGTGAGGCCGCGGCAGCCGCTAACTATGGCTACACCTTC. This translates into CAISEAAAAANYGYTF.

The genes are TRBV5-1 and TRBJ1-2, with 7 bases matching TRBD1. Germline V gene lookup returns CDR1 SGHRS and CDR2 YFSETQ. The CDR3 runs to 13 residues. V was clipped by 2 bases and J by 5 bases; unmatched bases: 3. CDR3 in DNA: TGCGCCAGCAGCTTCCGACAGGGATATGGCTACACCTTC. Translated, it gives CASSFRQGYGYTF.

The gene calls are TRBV2 and TRBJ2-7; 7 bases line up with TRBD2. Germline loops: CDR1 SNHLY, CDR2 FYNNEI. The CDR3 is 15 residues long. V dropped 8 bases and J dropped 2; count of bases not matched to a gene: 12. CDR3 nucleotide sequence: TGTGCCAGCTCCGCCGCCCTAGCGGACCCCTACGAGCAGTACTTC. It is translated as CASSAALADPYEQYF.

The V and J genes are TRBV30 and TRBJ1-3, with D possibly being TRBD1 (6 bases). CDR3 size: 12 residues. Trimming took 3 bases from V and 11 from J, leaving 14 bases between them. Germline V gene data show CDR1 as GTSNPN and CDR2 as SVGIG (reference sequence). CDR3 amino acids: CAWSWGQSAIYF. CDR3 DNA sequence: TGTGCCTGGAGCTGGGGGCAGAGCGCCATATATTTT.

The chain combines TRBV19 with TRBJ1-5; 8 bases agree with TRBD1. There are 19 residues in the CDR3. The germline gives CDR1 LNHDA, CDR2 SQIVND (reference sequence). With V trimmed by 6 bases and J by 2 bases, 18 bases remained unmatched. The CDR3 nucleotides are TGTGCCAGTAGCCGCCAGACATACTTCGGACAGGGTGGCAATCAGCCCCAGCATTTT. Its translation: CASSRQTYFGQGGNQPQHF.

This clone occurred once. This chain uses TRBV6-2 or TRBV6-3 with TRBJ1-4; D is ambiguous. The ends were cut back, 0 bases at V and 5 bases at J, with 4 bases in the middle. There are 13 residues in the CDR3. Germline loops: CDR1 MNHEY, CDR2 SVGEGT. In DNA form, the CDR3 reads TGTGCCAGCAGTTACTCGAGGAATGAAAAACTGTTTTTT. Translated, it gives CASSYSRNEKLFF.

The genes are TRBV19 and TRBJ2-7; perhaps TRBD1 as D (6 bases). The CDR3 has 14 residues. V was clipped by 5 bases and J by 1 base, with 12 bases between them. Germline values: CDR1 LNHDA, CDR2 SQIVND (reference sequence). CDR3: CASSPIDRSYEQYF. The CDR3 DNA reads TGTGCCAGTAGTCCAATCGACAGGTCCTACGAGCAGTACTTC.

V is TRBV6-5 and J is TRBJ1-4, with TRBD1 matching over 7 bases. The V gene end was trimmed by 5 bases and the J gene end by 8 bases; junction bases not matched to a gene: 11. There are 15 residues in the CDR3. Germline CDR1 is MNHEY and CDR2 is SVGAGI. DNA of the CDR3: TGTGCCAGCAGTAACAGGGGAGCCGAGTGGGAAAAACTGTTTTTT. Its protein is CASSNRGAEWEKLFF.

The V and J genes are TRBV28 and TRBJ2-4, with D perhaps TRBD1 (5 bases). Germline lookup yields CDR1 MDHEN and CDR2 SYDVKM. V was shortened by 11 bases and J by 0 bases, with 11 bases between the two germline ends. The CDR3 consists of 13 residues. This CDR3 is CASRDLAKNIQYF. The CDR3 DNA is TGTGCCTCCAGGGATCTAGCCAAAAACATTCAGTACTTC.

The chain's CDR3 is CASSQAGYEQYF. CDR3 DNA sequence: TGTGCCAGCAGCCAGGCGGGGTACGAGCAGTACTTC. The chain uses TRBV2 and TRBJ2-7, with D perhaps matching TRBD2 (6 bases). Germline V gene lookup returns CDR1 SNHLY and CDR2 FYNNEI. This CDR3 has 12 residues. V shed 6 bases and J shed 4 bases, with 10 bases lying between them.

The chain is built from TRBV6-2 or TRBV6-3 and TRBJ2-5, with D tentatively TRBD2 (6 bases). The germline gives CDR1 MNHEY, CDR2 SVGEGT. The CDR3 runs 16 residues. Trimming removed 2 bases at V and 5 bases at J, with 18 bases between. The CDR3 DNA follows: TGTGCCAGCAGTTACGCGACGGGGGTTGGCCTCGAGACCCAGTACTTC. It is translated as CASSYATGVGLETQYF.

This clone was seen only a few times. This chain uses TRBV7-9 with TRBJ1-1; 8 bases agree with TRBD1. Unmatched junction bases numbered 8, after V lost 3 bases and J lost 11 bases. CDR1 and CDR2 (germline): SEHNR, FQNEAQ (reference sequence). The CDR3 is 13 amino acids. DNA for the CDR3: TGTGCCAGCAGCTTTCAGGGGGCATTTGGCGCTTTCTTT. This codes for CASSFQGAFGAFF.

V usage is TRBV7-2 and J usage is TRBJ1-1; 8 bases map to TRBD1. The trim removed 5 bases at V and 4 bases at J, leaving 3 bases unmatched. This CDR3 is built from 13 residues. From germline, CDR1 is SGHTA and CDR2 FQGNSA. The chain's CDR3 is CASSGTGGTEAFF. The CDR3 region has the DNA TGTGCCAGCAGCGGAACAGGGGGCACTGAAGCTTTCTTT. The whole variable domain, remainder taken from reference TRBV7-2 and TRBJ1-1, is GAGVSQSPSNKVTEKGKDVELRCDPISGHTALYWYRQSLGQGLEFLIYFQGNSAPDKSGLPSDRFSAERTGGSVSTLTIQRTQQEDSAVYLCASSGTGGTEAFFGQGTRLTVV.

This chain connects TRBV18 to TRBJ2-1; 14 bases fit TRBD2. Looked up from germline, CDR1 is KGHSH and CDR2 is LQKENI. V was pared by 3 bases and J by 9 bases, with 1 base of the junction left unmatched. The CDR3 is made up of 14 amino acids. In DNA, the CDR3 is TGTGCCAGCTCACCGACTAGCGGGAGGGGTGAGCAGTTCTTC. Translating gives CASSPTSGRGEQFF.

This clone was observed a single time. The chain employs TRBV19 and TRBJ2-1; a possible D gene is TRBD2 (7 bases). Germline V gives CDR1 LNHDA, CDR2 SQIVND (reference sequence). V was cut by 5 bases and J by 10 bases, with 12 bases left in between. The CDR3 has 12 amino acids. CDR3 nucleotide sequence: TGTGCCAGTAGTCTCAGGGGAGGGGAGCAGTTCTTC. Translation gives CASSLRGGEQFF.